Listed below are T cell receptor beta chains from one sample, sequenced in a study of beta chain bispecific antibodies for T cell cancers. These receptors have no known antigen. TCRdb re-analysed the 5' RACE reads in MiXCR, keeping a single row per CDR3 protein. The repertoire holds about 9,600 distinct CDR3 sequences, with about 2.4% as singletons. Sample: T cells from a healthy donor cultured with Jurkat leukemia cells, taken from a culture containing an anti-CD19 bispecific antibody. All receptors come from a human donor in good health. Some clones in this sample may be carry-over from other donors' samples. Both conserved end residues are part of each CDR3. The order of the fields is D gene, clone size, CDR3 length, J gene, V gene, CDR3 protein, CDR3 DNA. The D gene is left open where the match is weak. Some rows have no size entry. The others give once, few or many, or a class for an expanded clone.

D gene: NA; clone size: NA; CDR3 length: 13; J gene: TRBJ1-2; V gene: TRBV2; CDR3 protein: CASSEIRADGYTF; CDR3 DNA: TGTGCCAGCAGTGAAATCAGGGCTGATGGCTACACCTTC
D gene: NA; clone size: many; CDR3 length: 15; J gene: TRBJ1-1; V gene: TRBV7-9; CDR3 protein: CASSLPSSRDTEAFF; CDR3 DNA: TGTGCCAGCAGCTTACCTTCCTCTCGGGACACTGAAGCTTTCTTT
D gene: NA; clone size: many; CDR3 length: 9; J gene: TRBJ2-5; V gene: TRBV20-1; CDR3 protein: CSVEETQYF; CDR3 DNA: TGCAGTGTGGAAGAGACCCAGTACTTC
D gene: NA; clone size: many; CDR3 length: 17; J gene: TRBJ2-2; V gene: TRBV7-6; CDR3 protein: CASSPPPGPIDTGELFF; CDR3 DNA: TGTGCCAGCAGCCCCCCACCGGGACCTATTGACACCGGGGAGCTGTTTTTT
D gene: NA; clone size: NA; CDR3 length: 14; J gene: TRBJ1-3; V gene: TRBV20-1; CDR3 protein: CSAPSRGSGNTIYF; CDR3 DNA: TGCAGTGCTCCGTCGAGAGGGTCTGGAAACACCATATATTTT
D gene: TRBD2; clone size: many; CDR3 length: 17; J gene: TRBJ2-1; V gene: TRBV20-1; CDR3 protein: CSARLTVRGGSYNEQFF; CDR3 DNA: TGCAGTGCTAGACTAACGGTGCGGGGGGGCTCCTACAATGAGCAGTTCTTC
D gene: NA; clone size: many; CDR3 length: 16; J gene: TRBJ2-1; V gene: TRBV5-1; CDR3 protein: CASSLGGPPSYNEQFF; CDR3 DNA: TGCGCCAGCAGCTTGGGCGGGCCCCCCTCCTACAATGAGCAGTTCTTC
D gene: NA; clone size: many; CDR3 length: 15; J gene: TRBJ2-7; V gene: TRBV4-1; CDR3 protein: CASSQDSQDPYEQYF; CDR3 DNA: TGCGCCAGCAGCCAAGATTCCCAGGATCCTTACGAGCAGTACTTC
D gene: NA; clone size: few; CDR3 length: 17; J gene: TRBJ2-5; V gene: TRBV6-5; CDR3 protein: CASSPLGATPGVETQYF; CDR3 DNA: TGTGCCAGCTCACCTCTCGGAGCTACCCCGGGGGTAGAGACCCAGTACTTC
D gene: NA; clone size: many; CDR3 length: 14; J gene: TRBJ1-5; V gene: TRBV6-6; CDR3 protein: CASSYWGSNQPQHF; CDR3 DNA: TGTGCCAGCAGTTACTGGGGTAGCAATCAGCCCCAGCATTTT
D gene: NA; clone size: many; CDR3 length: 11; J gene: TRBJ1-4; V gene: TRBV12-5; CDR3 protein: CASGLGDGRFF; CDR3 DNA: TGTGCTAGTGGTTTGGGGGACGGTCGGTTTTTT
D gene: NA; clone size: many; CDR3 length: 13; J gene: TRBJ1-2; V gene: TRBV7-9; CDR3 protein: CASSLDGDPIGTF; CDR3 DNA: TGTGCCAGCAGCTTAGATGGGGACCCGATAGGCACCTTC
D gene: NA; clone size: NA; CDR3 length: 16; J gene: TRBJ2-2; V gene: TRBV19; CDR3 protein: CATPPHRVVTTGELFF; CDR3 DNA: TGTGCCACCCCGCCCCACCGAGTGGTGACCACCGGGGAGCTGTTTTTT
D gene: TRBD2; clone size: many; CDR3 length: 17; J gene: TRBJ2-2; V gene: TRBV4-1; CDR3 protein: CASSHHPSGGAAGELFF; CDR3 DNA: TGCGCCAGCAGCCACCATCCTAGCGGGGGGGCTGCCGGGGAGCTGTTTTTT
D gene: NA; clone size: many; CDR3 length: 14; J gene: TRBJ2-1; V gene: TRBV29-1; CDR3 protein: CSVLRGALGNEQFF; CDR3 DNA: TGCAGCGTTTTACGGGGGGCGCTGGGAAATGAGCAGTTCTTC
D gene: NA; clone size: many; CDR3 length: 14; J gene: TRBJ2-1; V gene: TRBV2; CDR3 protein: CASSGQDSRNEQFF; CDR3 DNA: TGTGCCAGCAGTGGGCAGGACTCGAGGAATGAGCAGTTCTTC
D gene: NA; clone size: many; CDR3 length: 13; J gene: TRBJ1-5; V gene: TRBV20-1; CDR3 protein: CSARRGGPQPQHF; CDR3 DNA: TGCAGTGCTAGGCGGGGGGGTCCTCAGCCCCAGCATTTT
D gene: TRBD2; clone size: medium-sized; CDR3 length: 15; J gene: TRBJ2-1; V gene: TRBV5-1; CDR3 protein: CASERGLAGDNEQFF; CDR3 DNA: TGCGCCAGCGAGAGGGGACTAGCGGGGGACAATGAGCAGTTCTTC
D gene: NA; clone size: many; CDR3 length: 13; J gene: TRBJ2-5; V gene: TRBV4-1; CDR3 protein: CASSQAGEETQYF; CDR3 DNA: TGCGCCAGCAGCCAAGCAGGGGAAGAGACCCAGTACTTC
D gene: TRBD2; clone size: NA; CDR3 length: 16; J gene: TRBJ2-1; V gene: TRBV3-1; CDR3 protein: CASSTTSGTSGGKQFF; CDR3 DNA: TGTGCCAGCAGCACGACGTCCGGGACTAGCGGGGGTAAGCAGTTCTTC
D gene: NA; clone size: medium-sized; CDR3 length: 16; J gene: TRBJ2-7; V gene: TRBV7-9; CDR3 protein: CASSLVGRGHPYEQYF; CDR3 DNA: TGTGCCAGCAGCTTAGTGGGTAGGGGCCACCCCTACGAGCAGTACTTC
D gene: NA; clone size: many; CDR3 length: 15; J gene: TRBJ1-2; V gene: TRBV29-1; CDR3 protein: CSVEAETELNYGYTF; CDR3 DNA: TGCAGCGTTGAAGCGGAGACAGAGCTTAACTATGGCTACACCTTC
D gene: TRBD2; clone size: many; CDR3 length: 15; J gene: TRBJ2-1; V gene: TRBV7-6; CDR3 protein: CASSLALAGPNEQFF; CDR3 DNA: TGTGCCAGCAGCTTAGCCCTAGCGGGACCCAATGAGCAGTTCTTC
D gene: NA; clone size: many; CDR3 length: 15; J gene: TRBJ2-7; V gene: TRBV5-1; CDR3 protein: CASSPTYGGTYEQYF; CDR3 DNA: TGCGCCAGCAGCCCTACGTACGGGGGAACTTACGAGCAGTACTTC
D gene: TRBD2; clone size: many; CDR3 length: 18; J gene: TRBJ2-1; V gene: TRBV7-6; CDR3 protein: CASSLGLAGDPSYNEQFF; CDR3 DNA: TGTGCCAGCAGCCTCGGACTAGCGGGTGATCCCTCCTACAATGAGCAGTTCTTC
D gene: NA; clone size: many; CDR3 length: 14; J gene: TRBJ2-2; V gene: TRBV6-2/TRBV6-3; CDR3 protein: CASSSQGNTGELFF; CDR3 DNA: TGTGCCAGCAGTTCACAGGGAAACACCGGGGAGCTGTTTTTT
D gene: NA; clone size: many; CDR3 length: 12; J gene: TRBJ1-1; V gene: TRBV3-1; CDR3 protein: CASSQGLTEAFF; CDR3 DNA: TGTGCCAGCAGCCAAGGGTTAACTGAAGCTTTCTTT
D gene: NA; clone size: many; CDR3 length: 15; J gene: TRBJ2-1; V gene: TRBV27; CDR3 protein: CASSPPGTSYNEQFF; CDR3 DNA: TGTGCCAGCAGTCCGCCGGGGACCTCCTACAATGAGCAGTTCTTC
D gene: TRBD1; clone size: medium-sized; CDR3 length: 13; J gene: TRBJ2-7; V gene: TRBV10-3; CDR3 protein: CAMGDRFTYEQYF; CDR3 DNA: TGTGCCATGGGGGACAGATTTACCTACGAGCAGTACTTC
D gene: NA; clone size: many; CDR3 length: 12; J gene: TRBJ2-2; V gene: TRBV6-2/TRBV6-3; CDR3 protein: CASSLRGWELFF; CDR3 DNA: TGTGCCAGCAGCCTAAGGGGGTGGGAGCTGTTTTTT
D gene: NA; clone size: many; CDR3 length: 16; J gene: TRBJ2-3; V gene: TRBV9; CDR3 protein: CASSVWGSGHADTQYF; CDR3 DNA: TGTGCCAGCAGCGTATGGGGGTCGGGGCATGCAGATACGCAGTATTTT
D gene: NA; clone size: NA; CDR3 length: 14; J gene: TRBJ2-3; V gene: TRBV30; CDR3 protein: CAWSGRGFADTQYF; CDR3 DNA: TGTGCCTGGAGTGGAAGGGGGTTTGCAGATACGCAGTATTTT
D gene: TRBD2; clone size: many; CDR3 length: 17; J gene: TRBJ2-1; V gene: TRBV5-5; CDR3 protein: CASSLRTSGGANDEQFF; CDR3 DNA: TGTGCCAGCAGCTTACGGACTAGCGGGGGGGCCAACGATGAGCAGTTCTTC
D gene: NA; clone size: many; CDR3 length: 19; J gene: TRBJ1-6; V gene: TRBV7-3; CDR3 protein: CASSLPDQILSSYNSPLHF; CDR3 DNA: TGTGCCAGCAGCTTACCCGATCAAATTTTGAGCTCCTATAATTCACCCCTCCACTTT
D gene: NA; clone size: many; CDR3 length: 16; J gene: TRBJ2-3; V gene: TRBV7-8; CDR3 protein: CASLQIAEPTTDTQYF; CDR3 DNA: TGTGCCAGTCTGCAAATCGCCGAACCTACCACAGATACGCAGTATTTT
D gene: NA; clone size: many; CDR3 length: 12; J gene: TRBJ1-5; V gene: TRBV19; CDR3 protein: CASSIGWQPQHF; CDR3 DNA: TGTGCCAGTAGTATAGGGTGGCAGCCCCAGCATTTT
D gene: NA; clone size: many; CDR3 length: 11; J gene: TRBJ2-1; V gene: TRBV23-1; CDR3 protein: CARQVYNEQFF; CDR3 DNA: TGCGCCCGGCAGGTCTACAATGAGCAGTTCTTC
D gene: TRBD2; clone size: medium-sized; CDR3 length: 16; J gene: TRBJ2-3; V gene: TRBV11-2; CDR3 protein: CASSPTSGGRTDTQYF; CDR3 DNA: TGTGCCAGCAGCCCCACTAGCGGGGGGCGCACAGATACGCAGTATTTT
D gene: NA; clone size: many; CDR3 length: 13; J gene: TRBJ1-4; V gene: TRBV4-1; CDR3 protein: CASTTQGNEKLFF; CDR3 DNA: TGCGCCAGCACCACGCAGGGAAATGAAAAACTGTTTTTT
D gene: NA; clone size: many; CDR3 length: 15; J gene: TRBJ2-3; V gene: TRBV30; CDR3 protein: CAWRGAGLPGDTQYF; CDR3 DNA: TGTGCCTGGCGGGGGGCGGGCCTCCCTGGAGATACGCAGTATTTT
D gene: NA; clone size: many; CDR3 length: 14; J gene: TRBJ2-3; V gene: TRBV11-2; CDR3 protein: CASSPPQGPDTQYF; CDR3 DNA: TGTGCCAGCAGCCCGCCCCAGGGGCCAGATACGCAGTATTTT
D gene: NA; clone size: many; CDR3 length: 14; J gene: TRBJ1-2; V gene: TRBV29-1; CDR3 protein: CSVLEHDKNYGYTF; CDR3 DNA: TGCAGCGTTCTTGAGCACGACAAGAACTATGGCTACACCTTC
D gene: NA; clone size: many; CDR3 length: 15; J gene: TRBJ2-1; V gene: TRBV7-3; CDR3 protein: CASSLILASYNEQFF; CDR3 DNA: TGTGCCAGCAGCCTCATCCTGGCCTCCTACAATGAGCAGTTCTTC
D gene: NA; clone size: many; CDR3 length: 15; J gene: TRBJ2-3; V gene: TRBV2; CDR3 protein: CASSPVGQSTDTQYF; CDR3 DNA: TGTGCCAGCAGCCCCGTAGGGCAGAGCACAGATACGCAGTATTTT
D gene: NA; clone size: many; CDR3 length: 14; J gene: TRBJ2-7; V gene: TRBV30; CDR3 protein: CAWSVGGDAYEQYF; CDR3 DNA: TGTGCCTGGAGTGTTGGTGGGGATGCCTACGAGCAGTACTTC
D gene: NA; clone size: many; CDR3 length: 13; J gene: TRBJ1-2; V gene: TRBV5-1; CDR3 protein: CASSLHGIYGYTF; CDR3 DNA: TGCGCCAGCAGCTTGCACGGGATCTATGGCTACACCTTC
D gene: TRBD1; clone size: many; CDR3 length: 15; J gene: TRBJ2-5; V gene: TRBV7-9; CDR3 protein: CASSSGTGEWETQYF; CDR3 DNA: TGTGCCAGCAGCTCCGGGACAGGGGAATGGGAGACCCAGTACTTC
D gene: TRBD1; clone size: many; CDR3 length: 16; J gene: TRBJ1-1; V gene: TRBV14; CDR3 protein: CASSQSTGGMNTEAFF; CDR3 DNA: TGTGCCAGCAGCCAGTCGACAGGGGGCATGAACACTGAAGCTTTCTTT
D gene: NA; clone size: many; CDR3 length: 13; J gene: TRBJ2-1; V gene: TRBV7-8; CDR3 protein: CASSLEGRGEQFF; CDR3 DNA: TGTGCCAGCAGCTTGGAGGGACGGGGTGAGCAGTTCTTC